This T cell receptor (beta chain) was identified in a study of T-cell reconstitution after alpha-beta-depleted transplantation in children. CDR3 size: 16 residues. The V gene's germline CDR1 is SGHRS and CDR2 YFSETQ. V lost 4 bases, J lost 0 bases, and 13 bases lay in between. TCRbeta library construction was performed incorporating unique molecular identifiers. TCRdb re-analysed the PCR reads in MiXCR, keeping a single row per CDR3 protein. Here the sample spans a few hundred thousand distinct CDR3 sequences, 20% being singletons. Sequencing was performed on PBMCs from the stem cell graft donor, taken from the stem cell graft. The TCR was taken from a human donor who donated a stem cell graft to a child with acute myeloid leukemia. This chain joins TRBV5-1 and TRBJ2-2; tentatively, D is TRBD1 or TRBD2 (5 bases each). The CDR3 region has the DNA TGCGCCAGCAGCATAACCGGGGCCGCGAACACCGGGGAGCTGTTTTTT. Translated, it gives CASSITGAANTGELFF.